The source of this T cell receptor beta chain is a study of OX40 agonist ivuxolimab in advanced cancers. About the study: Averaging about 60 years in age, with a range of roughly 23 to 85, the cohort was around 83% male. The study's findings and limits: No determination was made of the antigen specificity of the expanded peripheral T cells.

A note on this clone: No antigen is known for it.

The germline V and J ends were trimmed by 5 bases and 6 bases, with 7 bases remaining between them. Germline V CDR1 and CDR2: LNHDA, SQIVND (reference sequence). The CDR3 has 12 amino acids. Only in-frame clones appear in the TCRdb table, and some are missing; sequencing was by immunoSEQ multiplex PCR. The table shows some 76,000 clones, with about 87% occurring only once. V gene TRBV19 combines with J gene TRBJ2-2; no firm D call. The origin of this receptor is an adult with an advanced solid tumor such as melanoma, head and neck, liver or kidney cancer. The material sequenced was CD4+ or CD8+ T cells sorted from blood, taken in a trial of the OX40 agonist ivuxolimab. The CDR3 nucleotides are TGTGCCAGTAGTTATGGGGCCGGGGAGCTGTTTTTT. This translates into CASSYGAGELFF.